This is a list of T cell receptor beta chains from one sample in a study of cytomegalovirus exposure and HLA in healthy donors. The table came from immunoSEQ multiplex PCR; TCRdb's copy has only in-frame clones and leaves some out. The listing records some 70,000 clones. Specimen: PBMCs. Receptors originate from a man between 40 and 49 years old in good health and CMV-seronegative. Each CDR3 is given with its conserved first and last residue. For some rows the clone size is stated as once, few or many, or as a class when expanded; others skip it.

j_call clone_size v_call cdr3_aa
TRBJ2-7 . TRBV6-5 CASSRGQGNGEQYF
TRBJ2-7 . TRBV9 CASSLRTGGRLYEQYF
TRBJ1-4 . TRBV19 CASSAGDAGEKLFF
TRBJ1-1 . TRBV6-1 CASKLGGHTEAFF
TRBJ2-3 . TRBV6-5 CATFRGDTQYF
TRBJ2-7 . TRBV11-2 CASSLEREGDRRYEQYF
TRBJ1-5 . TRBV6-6 CASSDRDTNQPQHF
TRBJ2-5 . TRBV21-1 CASSRLGTGYFAKETQYF
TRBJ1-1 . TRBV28 CASSPRTLRGSFF
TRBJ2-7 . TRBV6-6 CASRPTGEFGEQYF
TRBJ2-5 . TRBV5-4 CASSLMRGAVYGQETQYF
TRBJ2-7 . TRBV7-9 CASSLGGRSYEQYF
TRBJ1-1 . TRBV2 CASSVSTGMNTEAFF
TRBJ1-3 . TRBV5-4 CASSLQGLSGNTIYF
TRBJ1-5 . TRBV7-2 CASSRSTGEDQPQHF
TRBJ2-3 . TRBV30 CASSAGHGDTQYF
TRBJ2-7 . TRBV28 CASSPREGKIYEQYF
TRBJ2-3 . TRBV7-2 CASSFALPWRSATDTQYF
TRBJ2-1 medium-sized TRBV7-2 CASSPASGAYNEQFF
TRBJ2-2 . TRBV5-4 CASSSSVLGQGNSGELFF
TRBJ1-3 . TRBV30 CAWSGPGFGNTIYF
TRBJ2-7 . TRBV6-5 CASKPSGQGAQGQYF
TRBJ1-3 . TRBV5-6 CASSTGTAGNTIYF
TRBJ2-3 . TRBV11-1 CASSSKRGGRADTQYF
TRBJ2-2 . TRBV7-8 CASSLPSRGTYGELFF
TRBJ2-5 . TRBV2 CASSSRQGMGETQYF
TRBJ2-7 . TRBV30 CAWSERQDRNF
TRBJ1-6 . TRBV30 CAWGRDTNRPPLHF
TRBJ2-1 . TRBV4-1 CASSQAQLAGGPNEQFF
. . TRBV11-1 CASSLKVAGTGVYEQYF
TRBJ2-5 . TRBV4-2 CASGTSGYQETQYF
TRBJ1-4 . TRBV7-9 CASRLPGGLGNEKLFF
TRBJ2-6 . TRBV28 CASSFLAGGPAGANVLTF
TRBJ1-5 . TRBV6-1 CASSDRQGGLTQHF
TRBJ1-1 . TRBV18 CASSQQRNTEAFF
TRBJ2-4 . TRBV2 CASGSENLAKNIQYF
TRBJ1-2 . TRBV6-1 CASSDTGLGYGYTF
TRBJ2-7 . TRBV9 CASSAFAGTGNEQYF
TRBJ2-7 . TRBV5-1 CASSFTGGYYEQYF
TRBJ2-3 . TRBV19 CASSPNTVMGDTQYF
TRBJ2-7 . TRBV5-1 CASSPSLAGLGEQYF
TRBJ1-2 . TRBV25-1 CASSVGGGYGYTF
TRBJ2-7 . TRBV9 CASSVEPGRAYEQYF
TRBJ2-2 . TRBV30 CAWNRKGWVRTGELFF
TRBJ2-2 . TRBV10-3 CAISEPQGITGELFF
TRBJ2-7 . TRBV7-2 CASSITVGQGGYEQYF
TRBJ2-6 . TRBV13 CASSQRTGTGANVLTF
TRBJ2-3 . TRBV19 CASSTRDRDFADTQYF
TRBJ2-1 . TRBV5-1 CASSLAVVRSGGANEQFF